This is a list of T cell receptor beta chains from one sample in a study of OX40 agonist ivuxolimab in advanced cancers. The repertoire was sequenced with immunoSEQ multiplex PCR; TCRdb's copy has only in-frame clones and lacks some. The profile covers about 60,000 clones, with around 87% appearing a single time and approximately 5% taken by the ten largest. Material: CD4+ or CD8+ T cells sorted from blood, obtained in a trial of the OX40 agonist ivuxolimab. These receptors were collected from an adult with an advanced solid tumor such as melanoma, head and neck, liver or kidney cancer. Both conserved end residues are part of each CDR3. Each record gives: CDR3 DNA, CDR3 protein, V gene, clone size, J gene, D gene. D genes are given only for firm matches. Where a row states a size, it is once, few, many or the class of an expanded clone; other rows omit it.

cdr3_nt: TGTGCCAGCAGCTACTCGGGAGTAGGTGATGAGCAGTTCTTC; cdr3_aa: CASSYSGVGDEQFF; v_call: TRBV7-9; clone_size: once; j_call: TRBJ2-1; d_call: NA
cdr3_nt: TGTGCCAGCGGACGTGGCAGAGCCTACGAGCAGTACTTC; cdr3_aa: CASGRGRAYEQYF; v_call: TRBV6-5; clone_size: NA; j_call: TRBJ2-7; d_call: NA
cdr3_nt: TGTGCCAGCAGCTTCAAGGACAGGGTGAACTATGGCTACACCTTC; cdr3_aa: CASSFKDRVNYGYTF; v_call: TRBV13; clone_size: NA; j_call: TRBJ1-2; d_call: TRBD1
cdr3_nt: TGTGCCATCAGTGAGTCCTACCAAGAAACCCAGTACTTC; cdr3_aa: CAISESYQETQYF; v_call: TRBV10-3; clone_size: NA; j_call: TRBJ2-5; d_call: NA
cdr3_nt: TGTGCCAGTAAAAACAGGGGACACGGCAGGGCTTTCTTT; cdr3_aa: CASKNRGHGRAFF; v_call: TRBV19; clone_size: NA; j_call: TRBJ1-1; d_call: TRBD1
cdr3_nt: TGTGCCAGCAGAGCCGACAGGGGGCATGGCTACACCTTC; cdr3_aa: CASRADRGHGYTF; v_call: TRBV2; clone_size: NA; j_call: TRBJ1-2; d_call: TRBD1
cdr3_nt: TGTGCCAGCAGCTCCCGGGCACGGTCCGGGGAGCTGTTTTTT; cdr3_aa: CASSSRARSGELFF; v_call: TRBV6-4; clone_size: NA; j_call: TRBJ2-2; d_call: NA
cdr3_nt: TGCGCCAGCAGCCCCTCCACGAACACAGATACGCAGTATTTT; cdr3_aa: CASSPSTNTDTQYF; v_call: TRBV5-1; clone_size: once; j_call: TRBJ2-3; d_call: NA
cdr3_nt: TGTGCCAGCAGCTTAGGGGATCCCTACGAGCAGTACTTC; cdr3_aa: CASSLGDPYEQYF; v_call: TRBV7-9; clone_size: NA; j_call: TRBJ2-7; d_call: NA
cdr3_nt: TGTGCCAGCAGCTACTCGGGGGGCAGACGTACCATCTCTGGAAACACCATATATTTT; cdr3_aa: CASSYSGGRRTISGNTIYF; v_call: TRBV7-9; clone_size: NA; j_call: TRBJ1-3; d_call: NA
cdr3_nt: TGTGCCAGCAGTGAATATGGCCGGGGGAGGTCGGAGCAGTACTTC; cdr3_aa: CASSEYGRGRSEQYF; v_call: TRBV25-1; clone_size: NA; j_call: TRBJ2-7; d_call: NA
cdr3_nt: TGTGCCAGCAGCCAGCCCAGCTCGGGCTACACCTTC; cdr3_aa: CASSQPSSGYTF; v_call: TRBV7-2; clone_size: NA; j_call: TRBJ1-2; d_call: NA
cdr3_nt: TGTGCCAGCCAGGCCGGACTAGCGGGAGGTAATGAGCAGTTCTTC; cdr3_aa: CASQAGLAGGNEQFF; v_call: TRBV7-9; clone_size: NA; j_call: TRBJ2-1; d_call: TRBD2
cdr3_nt: TGTGCCAGCAGCCTCCAGGGGGCAGCTAATGAAAAACTGTTTTTT; cdr3_aa: CASSLQGAANEKLFF; v_call: TRBV7-2; clone_size: NA; j_call: TRBJ1-4; d_call: TRBD1
cdr3_nt: TGTGCCAGCAGCTTAGACAGCATTAACTATGGCTACACCTTC; cdr3_aa: CASSLDSINYGYTF; v_call: TRBV7-2; clone_size: NA; j_call: TRBJ1-2; d_call: NA
cdr3_nt: TGTGCCAGCACCCTAAGGGGCACTGGCAATCAGCCCCAGCATTTT; cdr3_aa: CASTLRGTGNQPQHF; v_call: TRBV6-6; clone_size: NA; j_call: TRBJ1-5; d_call: NA
cdr3_nt: TGTGCCAGCAGCTCGTCGGGACTAGCGGGAGGGGGGGAGCAGTTCTTC; cdr3_aa: CASSSSGLAGGGEQFF; v_call: TRBV5-8; clone_size: NA; j_call: TRBJ2-1; d_call: TRBD2
cdr3_nt: TGTGCCAGCAGCCTGGGGGTAAACTATGGCTACACCTTC; cdr3_aa: CASSLGVNYGYTF; v_call: TRBV7-9; clone_size: NA; j_call: TRBJ1-2; d_call: NA
cdr3_nt: TGCGCCAGCAGCCAAGACCGGGGCAGAAATCAGCCCCAGCATTTT; cdr3_aa: CASSQDRGRNQPQHF; v_call: TRBV4-1; clone_size: NA; j_call: TRBJ1-5; d_call: NA
cdr3_nt: TGTGCCAGCAGCATCGGAGGGGAGGTAAACATTCAGTACTTC; cdr3_aa: CASSIGGEVNIQYF; v_call: TRBV28; clone_size: NA; j_call: TRBJ2-4; d_call: NA
cdr3_nt: TGTGCCAGATTTTCACCGGGACAGGGCGGCTACACCTTC; cdr3_aa: CARFSPGQGGYTF; v_call: TRBV2; clone_size: NA; j_call: TRBJ1-2; d_call: TRBD1
cdr3_nt: TGTGCCAGCAGTGAATATTCTGGTCAGGGGTTCTATGGCTACACCTTC; cdr3_aa: CASSEYSGQGFYGYTF; v_call: TRBV6-1; clone_size: NA; j_call: TRBJ1-2; d_call: NA
cdr3_nt: TGTGCCAGCAGCTTTACCGGGACAGAAGAGACCCAGTACTTC; cdr3_aa: CASSFTGTEETQYF; v_call: TRBV5-4; clone_size: NA; j_call: TRBJ2-5; d_call: TRBD1
cdr3_nt: TGTGCCAGCAGCCCTTGGACTGGGAATGAAAAACTGTTTTTT; cdr3_aa: CASSPWTGNEKLFF; v_call: TRBV7-9; clone_size: NA; j_call: TRBJ1-4; d_call: NA
cdr3_nt: TGTGCCAGTAGTACAGGACAGGGCGCTAATCAGCCCCAGCATTTT; cdr3_aa: CASSTGQGANQPQHF; v_call: TRBV19; clone_size: NA; j_call: TRBJ1-5; d_call: TRBD1
cdr3_nt: TGTGCCAGCTTTCCCCAGGACGGAGGCTACGAGCAGTACTTC; cdr3_aa: CASFPQDGGYEQYF; v_call: TRBV5-6; clone_size: NA; j_call: TRBJ2-7; d_call: NA
cdr3_nt: TGCGCCAGCAGCTTGGGACCGAGCAATGAGCAGTTCTTC; cdr3_aa: CASSLGPSNEQFF; v_call: TRBV5-1; clone_size: NA; j_call: TRBJ2-1; d_call: NA
cdr3_nt: TGCGCCAGCAGTCAATCGGTCAGGACAGGGCCCACAGATACGCAGTATTTT; cdr3_aa: CASSQSVRTGPTDTQYF; v_call: TRBV23-1; clone_size: NA; j_call: TRBJ2-3; d_call: TRBD1
cdr3_nt: TGTGCCAGCAGCGCCTCCCTATCAAGCGATGAGCAGTTCTTC; cdr3_aa: CASSASLSSDEQFF; v_call: TRBV7-9; clone_size: once; j_call: TRBJ2-1; d_call: NA
cdr3_nt: TGTGCCAGCAGCTTGGGGAGCGGGTTGTACCAAGAGACCCAGTACTTC; cdr3_aa: CASSLGSGLYQETQYF; v_call: TRBV5-5; clone_size: NA; j_call: TRBJ2-5; d_call: NA
cdr3_nt: TGTGCCAGCTCACCCGGGCGAGGGGGAGAGCGGCAGTACTTC; cdr3_aa: CASSPGRGGERQYF; v_call: TRBV18; clone_size: few; j_call: TRBJ2-7; d_call: NA
cdr3_nt: TGTGCCAGCAGTTTAGTTGGAAACACCATATATTTT; cdr3_aa: CASSLVGNTIYF; v_call: TRBV28; clone_size: NA; j_call: TRBJ1-3; d_call: NA
cdr3_nt: TGTGCCAGCAGCTCCCTTGCGGGCGGGAGGGCCGGGGAGCTGTTTTTT; cdr3_aa: CASSSLAGGRAGELFF; v_call: TRBV7-9; clone_size: NA; j_call: TRBJ2-2; d_call: TRBD2
cdr3_nt: TGTGCCAGCAGTGAAGACGTGGGTTTCACAGATACGCAGTATTTT; cdr3_aa: CASSEDVGFTDTQYF; v_call: TRBV6-1; clone_size: few; j_call: TRBJ2-3; d_call: NA
cdr3_nt: TGTGCCAGCAGTCTAACGGGACAGGGGATTAATTCACCCCTCCACTTT; cdr3_aa: CASSLTGQGINSPLHF; v_call: TRBV27; clone_size: once; j_call: TRBJ1-6; d_call: TRBD1
cdr3_nt: TGTGCCAGCAGCTTAGCGAAAAGGAGGACTGAAGCTTTCTTT; cdr3_aa: CASSLAKRRTEAFF; v_call: TRBV7-2; clone_size: NA; j_call: TRBJ1-1; d_call: NA
cdr3_nt: TGTGCCAGCAGCGTCACCCAGGGTAATAATGAAAAACTGTTTTTT; cdr3_aa: CASSVTQGNNEKLFF; v_call: TRBV9; clone_size: NA; j_call: TRBJ1-4; d_call: NA
cdr3_nt: TGTGCCAGCAGTGAATGGCCAGTATACGAAGACGAGCAGTACTTC; cdr3_aa: CASSEWPVYEDEQYF; v_call: TRBV25-1; clone_size: NA; j_call: TRBJ2-7; d_call: NA
cdr3_nt: TGTGCCAGCTCACCGACAGGGAAATGGGCCAAAAACATTCAGTACTTC; cdr3_aa: CASSPTGKWAKNIQYF; v_call: TRBV18; clone_size: NA; j_call: TRBJ2-4; d_call: TRBD1
cdr3_nt: TGCAGTGCTAGACGGACGGCCGAGCAGTACTTC; cdr3_aa: CSARRTAEQYF; v_call: TRBV20-1; clone_size: NA; j_call: TRBJ2-7; d_call: NA
cdr3_nt: TGCAGCGTTGTTACCGGGACAGTGATCTACGAGCAGTACTTC; cdr3_aa: CSVVTGTVIYEQYF; v_call: TRBV29-1; clone_size: NA; j_call: TRBJ2-7; d_call: TRBD1
cdr3_nt: TGTGCCAGCAGGCTCGGATTCAGCTCCTACGAGCAGTACTTC; cdr3_aa: CASRLGFSSYEQYF; v_call: TRBV28; clone_size: NA; j_call: TRBJ2-7; d_call: NA
cdr3_nt: TGCGCCAGCAGCCCCCCCCTAGCGGGGAACAATGAGCAGTTCTTC; cdr3_aa: CASSPPLAGNNEQFF; v_call: TRBV4-1; clone_size: NA; j_call: TRBJ2-1; d_call: TRBD2
cdr3_nt: TGTGCCAGCAGCTTAAACGGGGGGTCGGCTAACTATGGCTACACCTTC; cdr3_aa: CASSLNGGSANYGYTF; v_call: TRBV11-2; clone_size: NA; j_call: TRBJ1-2; d_call: NA